A single sample is the source of the 6 T cell receptor beta chains below, sequenced in a study of cytomegalovirus exposure and HLA in healthy donors. Use of 60 Vbeta and 13 Jbeta primers characterized the PCR. This table comes from immunoSEQ multiplex PCR, and its TCRdb copy is limited to in-frame clones, with some not included. The data hold more than 130,000 clones, with 60% to 85% observed a single time. Sequenced: PBMCs. The receptors shown here come from a male donor in good health and CMV-seronegative.

Turning to this clone: One end of the junction does not line up with germline, which may come from a read error. The genes are TRBV18 and TRBJ2-7; D is perhaps TRBD2 (5 bases). The CDR3 contains 13 residues. The V gene's germline CDR1 is KGHSH and CDR2 LQKENI. Here the CDR3 DNA reads TGTGTCAGCTCTCCCCTCGGGAACTACGAGCAGTACTTC. Translated: CVSSPLGNYEQYF.

A single count supports this clone. The rearrangement links TRBV19 to TRBJ2-7; no clear D gene. CDR1 and CDR2 from the germline V gene are LNHDA and SQIVND (reference sequence). The CDR3 totals 13 residues. V was cut by 5 bases and J by 1 base, with 9 bases left in between. The CDR3 loop reads CASSRLLSYEQYF. DNA for the CDR3: TGTGCCAGTAGTCGACTGTTATCCTACGAGCAGTACTTC.

V is TRBV5-1 and J is TRBJ2-1; TRBD1 agrees at 8 bases. The CDR3 totals 14 residues. J lost 5 bases, V lost 0 bases, and 1 base had no gene match. In germline, CDR1 is SGHRS, CDR2 YFSETQ. DNA of the CDR3: TGCGCCAGCAGCTTGGGACAGGGGCACAATGAGCAGTTCTTC. Encoded protein: CASSLGQGHNEQFF.

The rearrangement uses TRBV27 and TRBJ2-7; maybe TRBD2 (6 bases). Germline V CDR1 and CDR2: MNHEY, SMNVEV (reference sequence). The CDR3 sequence is 13 residues long. V was cut by 6 bases and J by 9 bases, with 18 bases left in between. As DNA, the CDR3 is TGTGCCAGCAGGGCCGGGCCAGGGAGGACGCAGTACTTC. This gives the protein CASRAGPGRTQYF.

The gene calls are TRBV4-3 and TRBJ2-5; 14 positions agree with TRBD2. The CDR3 is made up of 18 amino acids. V trimming: 1 base; J trimming: 4 bases; junction bases outside the gene matches: 8. Per germline, CDR1 LGHNA and CDR2 YSLEER. In nucleotides, the CDR3 is TGCGCCAGCAGCCAAGCCCGGACTAGCGGGGGGCCGGGAGAGACCCAGTACTTC. It translates to CASSQARTSGGPGETQYF.

The rearrangement uses TRBV19 and TRBJ2-2, with 12 bases identical to TRBD2. The CDR3 is made up of 15 amino acids. From germline, CDR1 is LNHDA and CDR2 SQIVND (reference sequence). V shed 6 bases and J 3 bases; nucleotides not matched to a gene: 2. CDR3: CASSRLAGDTGELFF. CDR3 bases: TGTGCCAGTAGCCGACTAGCGGGGGACACCGGGGAGCTGTTTTTT.